These 10 T cell receptor beta chains came from one sample sequenced in a study of cytomegalovirus exposure and HLA in healthy donors. Primers: 60 Vbeta forward and 13 Jbeta reverse. The table came from immunoSEQ multiplex PCR; TCRdb's copy has only in-frame clones and leaves some out. This listing includes about 140,000 clones. Sequencing was performed on PBMCs. These receptors came from a woman aged 18-35 years in good health and CMV-seronegative.

V is TRBV5-4 and J is TRBJ2-3; 9 bases are shared with TRBD2. J lost 3 bases, V lost 5 bases, and 10 bases had no gene match. Germline V gives CDR1 SGHNT, CDR2 YYREEE (reference sequence). CDR3 length equals 16 residues. The CDR3 nucleotides read TGTGCCAGCAGTAGAAACCCGGGACTAGCAACAGATACGCAGTATTTT. Translating it yields CASSRNPGLATDTQYF. Using reference TRBV5-4 and TRBJ2-3 for the parts outside the CDR3, the full variable domain is ETGVTQSPTHLIKTRGQQVTLRCSSQSGHNTVSWYQQALGQGPQFIFQYYREEENGRGNFPPRFSGLQFPNYSSELNVNALELDDSALYLCASSRNPGLATDTQYFGPGTRLTVL.

The chain's CDR3 is CASSLIPGDGEQYV. The CDR3 DNA sequence: TGCGCCAGCAGCCTAATACCGGGAGACGGGGAGCAGTACGTC. The chain is built from TRBV5-1 and TRBJ2-7; a weak D match, TRBD2 (6 bases). Trimming took 4 bases from V and 7 from J, leaving 18 bases between them. The CDR3 is made up of 14 amino acids. The germline gives CDR1 SGHRS, CDR2 YFSETQ.

This sequence joins TRBV18 and TRBJ1-3, with D hard to call. The CDR3 has 15 residues. In germline, CDR1 is KGHSH, CDR2 LQKENI. V lost 2 bases and J 0 bases, leaving 8 bases between the germline ends. The chain's CDR3 is CASSPARVSGNTIYF. CDR3 coding DNA: TGTGCCAGCTCACCAGCCCGGGTCTCTGGAAACACCATATATTTT. Full variable domain (outside the CDR3, taken from reference TRBV18 and TRBJ1-3): NAGVMQNPRHLVRRRGQEARLRCSPMKGHSHVYWYRQLPEEGLKFMVYLQKENIIDESGMPKERFSAEFPKEGPSILRIQQVVRGDSAAYFCASSPARVSGNTIYFGEGSWLTVV.

The chain carries TRBV19 and TRBJ2-7; TRBD2 aligns across 10 bases. The CDR3 runs 13 residues. Unmatched junction bases numbered 7, after V lost 10 bases and J lost 4 bases. CDR1 and CDR2 from the germline V gene are LNHDA and SQIVND (reference sequence). This CDR3 reads CATRPSGSYEQYF. CDR3 in DNA: TGTGCCACCCGGCCTAGCGGGAGTTACGAGCAGTACTTC.

The chain recombines TRBV2 with TRBJ2-7; D gene uncertain. With 2 bases removed from V and 0 bases from J, the gap between germline ends came to 11 bases. The CDR3 is 15 amino acids. CDR1 SNHLY and CDR2 FYNNEI come from the germline V gene. In DNA, the CDR3 is TGTGCCAGCAGTGAAACTCGAGGAGTCTCCTACGAGCAGTACTTC. Protein: CASSETRGVSYEQYF.

The chain combines TRBV18 with TRBJ2-7; possible D gene TRBD2, 6 bases. The CDR3 has 16 residues. Between the trimmed V and J ends, which lost 0 bases and 1 base, there was a span of 13 bases. Germline V CDR1 and CDR2: KGHSH, LQKENI. The CDR3 region is CASSPPSSGGSYEQYV. DNA of the CDR3: TGTGCCAGCTCACCACCCAGTAGCGGCGGATCCTACGAGCAGTACGTC.

This sequence joins TRBV30 and TRBJ1-2; D is possibly TRBD1 (6 bases). Germline V lookup: CDR1 GTSNPN, CDR2 SVGIG (reference sequence). The CDR3 has 13 amino acids. The CDR3 DNA is TGTGCTTCGTCCGGGGCACCCTTATACAGGGACACCTTC. This codes for CASSGAPLYRDTF.

As for this clone: Additional DNA sequences in this sample encode the identical CDR3. The gene calls are TRBV19 and TRBJ2-3, with TRBD2 matching 7 bases. The V and J ends lost 3 bases and 1 base, in that order; junction bases with no gene match: 1. This CDR3 comprises 14 residues. In germline, CDR1 is LNHDA, CDR2 SQIVND (reference sequence). CDR3 amino acids: CASSILAGTDTQYF. The CDR3 region has the DNA TGTGCCAGTAGTATTCTAGCGGGCACAGATACGCAGTATTTT.

The chain combines TRBV4-1 with TRBJ2-7, with 8 bases that match TRBD1. V trimming: 4 bases; J trimming: 5 bases; junction bases outside the gene matches: 10. The CDR3 is 15 amino acids. CDR1 is MGHRA and CDR2 is YSYEKL in the germline V gene. The CDR3 nucleotides are TGCGCCAGCAGCCCCTGGACAGGGAAGAGGGACGAGCAGTACTTC. Residues: CASSPWTGKRDEQYF.

The CDR3 sequence is CASSRRRGADSSYNEQFF. In DNA, the CDR3 is TGTGCCAGCAGCCGTAGGAGGGGTGCGGATAGCTCCTACAATGAGCAGTTCTTC. The genes are TRBV7-2 and TRBJ2-1; possibly TRBD2 for D (6 bases). V was clipped by 5 bases and J by 0 bases, with 20 bases between them. This CDR3 has 18 residues. The germline CDR1 and CDR2 sequences are SGHTA and FQGNSA. Full variable domain (missing parts from reference TRBV7-2 and TRBJ2-1): GAGVSQSPSNKVTEKGKDVELRCDPISGHTALYWYRQSLGQGLEFLIYFQGNSAPDKSGLPSDRFSAERTGGSVSTLTIQRTQQEDSAVYLCASSRRRGADSSYNEQFFGPGTRLTVL.